This entry lists 17 T cell receptor beta chains sequenced from one sample in a study of cytomegalovirus exposure and HLA in healthy donors. This PCR relied on a set of 60 Vbeta primers and 13 Jbeta primers. Method: immunoSEQ multiplex PCR; TCRdb's copy keeps in-frame clones and lacks some. The sample has roughly 200,000 clones, about four fifths seen once. Sequenced: PBMCs. The origin of the receptors is a man aged 45 to 65 in good health and CMV-seronegative.

The chain uses TRBV2 and TRBJ2-3; TRBD1 is a possible D gene (5 bases). V lost 2 bases and J 5 bases, leaving 11 bases between the germline ends. CDR1 SNHLY and CDR2 FYNNEI come from the germline V gene. The CDR3 contains 14 residues. CDR3 in amino acids: CASSERAGIDTQYF. Here the CDR3 DNA reads TGTGCCAGCAGTGAAAGGGCAGGGATAGATACGCAGTATTTT.

The V and J genes are TRBV27 and TRBJ2-5; the match to TRBD2 covers 7 bases. Unmatched junction bases numbered 6, after V lost 2 bases and J lost 3 bases. This CDR3 has 15 amino acids. CDR1 is MNHEY, CDR2 SMNVEV, per germline (reference sequence). Here the CDR3 DNA reads TGTGCCAGCAGTTTAAATTCGGCGGGGGAAGAGACCCAGTACTTC. Translated: CASSLNSAGEETQYF.

V is TRBV29-1 and J is TRBJ1-2, with TRBD1 matching over 9 bases. V trimming: 5 bases; J trimming: 8 bases; junction bases outside the gene matches: 12. The CDR3 spans 14 residues. CDR1 is SQVTM and CDR2 is ANQGSEA in the germline V gene. The CDR3 is CSVPNTGGAGGYTF. DNA of the CDR3: TGCAGCGTTCCAAATACAGGGGGCGCTGGGGGCTACACCTTC. Together with reference TRBV29-1 and TRBJ1-2, the CDR3 gives the full variable domain: SAVISQKPSRDICQRGTSLTIQCQVDSQVTMMFWYRQQPGQSLTLIATANQGSEATYESGFVIDKFPISRPNLTFSTLTVSNMSPEDSSIYLCSVPNTGGAGGYTFGSGTRLTVV.

The chain is built from TRBV29-1 and TRBJ2-7; no clear D. There are 12 residues in the CDR3. V shed 4 bases and J shed 4 bases, with 11 bases lying between them. The germline V gene encodes CDR1 SQVTM and CDR2 ANQGSEA. The chain's CDR3 is CSVGPGWYEQYF. The CDR3 nucleotides read TGCAGCGTTGGGCCAGGATGGTACGAGCAGTACTTC.

The V call is TRBV5-6, the J call TRBJ2-5; possible D gene TRBD1, 7 bases. Germline-derived CDR1 and CDR2 are SGHDT and YYEEEE. The CDR3 sequence is 13 residues long. Trimming took off 5 bases at V and 11 bases at J, with 19 bases between the two ends. The CDR3 coding sequence is TGTGCCAGCAGGAAAGGGGGCTCGGGAGAGCAGTACTTC. This translates into CASRKGGSGEQYF.

This sequence joins TRBV10-3 and TRBJ2-7, with D possibly TRBD1 on 6 matching bases. This CDR3 is built from 14 residues. Trimming cost V 5 bases and J 2 bases, with 13 bases left between them. Looked up from germline, CDR1 is ENHRY and CDR2 is SYGVKD. CDR3 loop: CAISPGTPTYEQYF. The CDR3 nucleotides are TGTGCCATCAGTCCCGGGACACCAACCTACGAGCAGTACTTC.

The chain carries TRBV6-5 and TRBJ2-7, with 10 bases matching TRBD2. The CDR3 runs 16 residues. After removal of 2 bases from V and 0 bases from J, the junction contained 4 bases not matched to a gene. The germline V gene encodes CDR1 MNHEY and CDR2 SVGAGI. CDR3 protein: CASSYRTSGLSYEQYF. The CDR3 DNA reads TGTGCCAGCAGTTACAGGACTAGCGGACTCTCCTACGAGCAGTACTTC.

J is TRBJ1-1 and V is TRBV6-6, with 7 bases identical to TRBD1. The CDR3 is 14 amino acids. J lost 7 bases, V lost 0 bases, and 5 bases had no gene match. Germline CDR1 reads MNHNY; CDR2 reads SVGAGI (reference sequence). CDR3 DNA sequence: TGTGCCAGCAGTTACTCGGGACAGCCCAATGAAGCTTTCTTT. Translation: CASSYSGQPNEAFF.

This clone has only a few counts. The gene calls are TRBV5-5 and TRBJ1-4, with TRBD1 identical over 7 bases. V was clipped by 7 bases and J by 8 bases; unmatched bases: 11. Germline assignment: CDR1 SGHKS and CDR2 YYEKEE (reference sequence). This CDR3 is 14 amino acids long. CDR3 sequence: CASRGRDSWEKLFF. In DNA form, the CDR3 reads TGTGCCAGCCGGGGCCGGGACAGTTGGGAAAAACTGTTTTTT.

This clone was counted a single time. This chain links TRBV7-3 with TRBJ2-5, with 7 bases matching TRBD2. The CDR3 runs 14 residues. Germline V gene data show CDR1 as SGHTA and CDR2 as FQGTGA. After removal of 4 bases from V and 5 bases from J, the junction contained 7 bases not matched to a gene. The CDR3 reads CASSSGGRGETQYF. CDR3 nucleotides: TGTGCCAGCAGCTCCGGAGGGCGGGGGGAGACCCAGTACTTC.

V gene TRBV28 combines with J gene TRBJ1-4; a weak D match, TRBD1 (6 bases). The length of the CDR3 is 14 residues. The germline V and J ends were trimmed by 7 bases and 7 bases, with 16 bases remaining between them. The germline CDR1 and CDR2 sequences are MDHEN and SYDVKM. DNA of the CDR3: TGTGCCAGCACCGCTGGGCAGGGGACTGAAAAACTGTTTTTT. It codes for CASTAGQGTEKLFF.

There are a few counts of this clone. The chain combines TRBV13 with TRBJ1-1, with D perhaps TRBD1 (5 bases). The CDR3 loop spans 12 amino acids. Per the germline V gene, CDR1 is PRHDT and CDR2 is FYEKMQ (reference sequence). The V gene lost 3 bases and the J gene lost 6 bases, with 8 bases spanning the gap. This CDR3 reads CASSFGQSEAFF. The CDR3 DNA sequence: TGTGCCAGCAGCTTTGGACAATCTGAAGCTTTCTTT.

The V and J genes are TRBV6-6 and TRBJ1-2; 7 bases map to TRBD1. The trim removed 3 bases at V and 2 bases at J, leaving 6 bases unmatched. The CDR3 spans 15 residues. CDR1 and CDR2 from the germline V gene are MNHNY and SVGAGI (reference sequence). CDR3 sequence: CASSYWAGGNYGYTF. The CDR3 nucleotides are TGTGCCAGCAGTTATTGGGCAGGGGGAAACTATGGCTACACCTTC.

The chain employs TRBV9 and TRBJ1-5, with 9 bases lining up with TRBD1. The trim removed 7 bases at V and 2 bases at J, leaving 4 bases unmatched. The length of the CDR3 is 14 residues. Germline lookup yields CDR1 SGDLS and CDR2 YYNGEE. The CDR3 here is CASGGQGGNQPQHF. CDR3 DNA: TGTGCCAGCGGGGGACAGGGTGGCAATCAGCCCCAGCATTTT.

This chain joins TRBV30 and TRBJ2-6; 7 bases are a match to TRBD2. Germline lookup yields CDR1 GTSNPN and CDR2 SVGIG (reference sequence). Unmatched junction bases numbered 6, after V lost 0 bases and J lost 4 bases. The CDR3 is 16 residues long. CDR3 bases: TGTGCCTGGAGTGTTTGGGGACTAACGGGGGCCAACGTCCTGACTTTC. This gives the protein CAWSVWGLTGANVLTF.

This chain uses TRBV28 with TRBJ2-7, with 8 bases matching TRBD1. After removal of 6 bases from V and 5 bases from J, the junction contained 12 bases not matched to a gene. The CDR3 loop spans 15 amino acids. Germline CDR1 MDHEN, CDR2 SYDVKM. This CDR3 reads CASSGTGQGLHEQYF. Here the CDR3 DNA reads TGTGCCAGCAGCGGTACCGGACAGGGCTTGCACGAGCAGTACTTC.

This clone was recorded once. For the CDR3, the DNA is TGTGCCAGCAGCTCGCGCCGGGACAGGGCCCCTGCCGGGGAGCTGTTTTTT. Encoded protein: CASSSRRDRAPAGELFF. V is TRBV5-4 and J is TRBJ2-2; TRBD1 matches 9 bases. Germline values: CDR1 SGHNT, CDR2 YYREEE (reference sequence). The CDR3 sequence is 17 residues long. V dropped 3 bases and J dropped 6; count of bases not matched to a gene: 12. The whole variable domain, filled in from reference TRBV5-4 and TRBJ2-2, reads ETGVTQSPTHLIKTRGQQVTLRCSSQSGHNTVSWYQQALGQGPQFIFQYYREEENGRGNFPPRFSGLQFPNYSSELNVNALELDDSALYLCASSSRRDRAPAGELFFGEGSRLTVL.